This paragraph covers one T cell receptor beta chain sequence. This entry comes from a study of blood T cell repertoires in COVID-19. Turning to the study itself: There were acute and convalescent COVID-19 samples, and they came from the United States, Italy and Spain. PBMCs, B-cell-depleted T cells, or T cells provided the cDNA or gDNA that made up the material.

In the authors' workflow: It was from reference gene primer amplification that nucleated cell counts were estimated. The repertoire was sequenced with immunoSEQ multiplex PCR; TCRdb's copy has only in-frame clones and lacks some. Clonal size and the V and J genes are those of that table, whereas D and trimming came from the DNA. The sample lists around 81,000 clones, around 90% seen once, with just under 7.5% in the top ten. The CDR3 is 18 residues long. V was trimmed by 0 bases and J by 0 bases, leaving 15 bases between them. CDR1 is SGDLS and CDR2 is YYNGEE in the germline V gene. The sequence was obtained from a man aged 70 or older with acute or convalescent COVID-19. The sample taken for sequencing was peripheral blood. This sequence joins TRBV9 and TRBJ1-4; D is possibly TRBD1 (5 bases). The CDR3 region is CASSVGWGRATTNEKLFF. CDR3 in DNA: TGTGCCAGCAGCGTAGGATGGGGCAGGGCCACAACTAATGAAAAACTGTTTTTT.